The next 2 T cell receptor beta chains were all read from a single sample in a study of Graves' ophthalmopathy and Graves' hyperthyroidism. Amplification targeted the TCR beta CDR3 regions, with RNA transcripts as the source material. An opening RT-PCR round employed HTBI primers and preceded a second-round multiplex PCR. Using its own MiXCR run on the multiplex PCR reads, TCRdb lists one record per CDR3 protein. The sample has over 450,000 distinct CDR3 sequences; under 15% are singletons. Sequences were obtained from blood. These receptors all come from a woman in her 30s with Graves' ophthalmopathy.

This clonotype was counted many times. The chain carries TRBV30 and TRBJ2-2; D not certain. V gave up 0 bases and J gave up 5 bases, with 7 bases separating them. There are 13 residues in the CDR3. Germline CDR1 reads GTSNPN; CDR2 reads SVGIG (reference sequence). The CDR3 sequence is CAWSVRTTGELFF. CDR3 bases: TGTGCCTGGAGTGTCCGAACGACCGGGGAGCTGTTTTTT.

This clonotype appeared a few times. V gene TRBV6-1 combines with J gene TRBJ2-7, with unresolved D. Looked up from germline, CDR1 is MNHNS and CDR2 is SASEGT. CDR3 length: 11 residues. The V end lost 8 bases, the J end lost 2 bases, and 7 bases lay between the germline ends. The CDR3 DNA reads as TGTGCCAGCCGAAGTCCCTACGAGCAGTACTTC. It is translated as CASRSPYEQYF.